This T cell receptor (beta chain) came from a study of T cell changes during pregnancy in multiple sclerosis. Measured with immunoSEQ multiplex PCR; TCRdb has only the in-frame clones, and not every one. In the table there are about 89,000 clones, over 90% of which are singletons. Germline-derived CDR1 and CDR2 are MNHNS and SASEGT. CDR3 length: 12 residues. This receptor was obtained from a female donor with multiple sclerosis, enrolled in a pregnancy study. The chain has TRBV6-1 and TRBJ2-5; no clear D. The end of the DNA fits TRBJ2-7 better, so the J call may be wrong. The sample in question was peripheral blood, obtained in the third trimester of pregnancy. The DNA for the CDR3 is TGTGCCAGCAGTGTTGGAGACTACGAGCAGTACTTC. It yields the protein CASSVGDYEQYF.